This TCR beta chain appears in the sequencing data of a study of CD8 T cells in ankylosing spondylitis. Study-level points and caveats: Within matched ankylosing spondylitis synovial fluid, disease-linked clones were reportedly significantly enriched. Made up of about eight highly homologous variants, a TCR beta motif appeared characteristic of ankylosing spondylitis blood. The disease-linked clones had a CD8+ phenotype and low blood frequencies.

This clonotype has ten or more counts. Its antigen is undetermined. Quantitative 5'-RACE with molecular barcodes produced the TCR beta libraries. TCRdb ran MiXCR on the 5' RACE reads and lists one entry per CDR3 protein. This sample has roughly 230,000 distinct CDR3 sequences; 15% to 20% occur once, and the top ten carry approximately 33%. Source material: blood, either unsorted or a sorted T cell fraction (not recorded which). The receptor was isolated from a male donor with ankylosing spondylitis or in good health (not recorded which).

The CDR3 spells CASSLGLAGAEQYF. The CDR3 DNA follows: TGTGCCAGCAGCCTCGGACTAGCGGGAGCCGAGCAGTACTTC. The chain uses TRBV7-2 and TRBJ2-7, with 13 positions matching TRBD2. Trimming at V came to 5 bases and at J to 6 bases, leaving 4 bases not matched to a gene. CDR1 is SGHTA and CDR2 is FQGNSA in the germline V gene. This CDR3 region has 14 residues. The entire variable domain, with the rest obtained from reference TRBV7-2 and TRBJ2-7, is as follows: GAGVSQSPSNKVTEKGKDVELRCDPISGHTALYWYRQSLGQGLEFLIYFQGNSAPDKSGLPSDRFSAERTGGSVSTLTIQRTQQEDSAVYLCASSLGLAGAEQYFGPGTRLTVT.